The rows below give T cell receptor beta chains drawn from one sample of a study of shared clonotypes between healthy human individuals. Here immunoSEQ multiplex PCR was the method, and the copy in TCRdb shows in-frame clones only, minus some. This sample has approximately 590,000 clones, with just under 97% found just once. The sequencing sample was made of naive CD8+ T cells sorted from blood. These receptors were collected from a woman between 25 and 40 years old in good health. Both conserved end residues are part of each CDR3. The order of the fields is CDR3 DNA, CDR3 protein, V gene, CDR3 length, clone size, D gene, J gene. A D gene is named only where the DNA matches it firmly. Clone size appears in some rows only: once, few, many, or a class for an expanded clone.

TGTGCCAGCAGTGGGGTAGCGGGGTACAATGAGCAGTTCTTC	CASSGVAGYNEQFF	TRBV2	14	-	TRBD2	TRBJ2-1
TGTGCCAGCAGTGAATGGGTCGGGACCCCGGCGGGGACTAATGAAAAACTGTTTTTT	CASSEWVGTPAGTNEKLFF	TRBV2	19	-	-	TRBJ1-4
TGTGCCAGCAGCGTAGAGCCTCTAGCGGGAGAGACGCAGTATTTT	CASSVEPLAGETQYF	TRBV9	15	-	TRBD2	TRBJ2-3
TGTGCCAGCAGGTTCGGCTCGGACATGCCCCTCTACGAGCAGTACTTC	CASRFGSDMPLYEQYF	TRBV28	16	-	-	TRBJ2-7
TGTGCCGTCACAAGTGACCGATACACTGAAGCTTTCTTT	CAVTSDRYTEAFF	TRBV25-1	13	-	-	TRBJ1-1
TGTGCCAGCAGTGAAGGAGGGGTTGAAGCTTTCTTT	CASSEGGVEAFF	TRBV25-1	12	-	-	TRBJ1-1
TGTGCCAGCAGTTTACCACTTAGCTGGGAGACCCAGTACTTC	CASSLPLSWETQYF	TRBV28	14	-	-	TRBJ2-5
TGTGCCAGCAGCTTAGGTTTCGGCAGCTCCTACAATGAGCAGTTCTTC	CASSLGFGSSYNEQFF	TRBV11-2	16	-	-	TRBJ2-1
TGTGCCAGCAGCTCCTTAGACAGGGGAGGGTCTGAAGCTTTCTTT	CASSSLDRGGSEAFF	TRBV5-4	15	once	TRBD1	TRBJ1-1
TGTGCCAGCAGCCACCCCGGTGCGGGAGCCACTGAAGCTTTCTTT	CASSHPGAGATEAFF	TRBV4-2	15	-	-	TRBJ1-1
TGTGCCAGCAGTGCAGGGCCTCCACCATACGAGCAGTACTTC	CASSAGPPPYEQYF	TRBV2	14	-	-	TRBJ2-7
TGCGCCAGCAGCCAAGAGTGGCCAGGGAATCTCAATCAGCCCCAGCATTTT	CASSQEWPGNLNQPQHF	TRBV4-1	17	-	-	TRBJ1-5
TGTGCCAGCAGCACTAGACTAGCGGGAGGGCCCAATGAGCAGTTCTTC	CASSTRLAGGPNEQFF	TRBV7-8	16	-	TRBD2	TRBJ2-1
TGTGCCAGTAGTAGCCGGGATGAGCAGTTCTTC	CASSSRDEQFF	TRBV19	11	-	-	TRBJ2-1
TGTGCCAGCAGTTTCCTCGGAACAGGGGGCGAGCAGTACTTC	CASSFLGTGGEQYF	TRBV27	14	-	TRBD1	TRBJ2-7
TGTGCCAGCAGCGTAGCCCGGGACGGGGGCAGGACCGGGGAGCTGTTTTTT	CASSVARDGGRTGELFF	TRBV9	17	once	-	TRBJ2-2
TGTGCCAGCAAGGGGGGGCTGGATTCGAACGAGCAGTACTTC	CASKGGLDSNEQYF	TRBV9	14	-	-	TRBJ2-7